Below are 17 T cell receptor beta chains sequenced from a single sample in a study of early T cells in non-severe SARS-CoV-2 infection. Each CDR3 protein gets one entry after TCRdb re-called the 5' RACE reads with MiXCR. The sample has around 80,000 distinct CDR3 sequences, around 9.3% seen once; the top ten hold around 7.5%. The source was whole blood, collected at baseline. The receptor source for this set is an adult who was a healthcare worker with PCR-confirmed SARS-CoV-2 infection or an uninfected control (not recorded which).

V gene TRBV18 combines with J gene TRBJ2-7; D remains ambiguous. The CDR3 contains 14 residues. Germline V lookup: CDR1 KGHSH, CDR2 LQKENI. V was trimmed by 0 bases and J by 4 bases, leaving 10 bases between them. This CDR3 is CASSPPSFEYEQYF. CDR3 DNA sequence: TGTGCCAGCTCACCACCCAGCTTTGAGTACGAGCAGTACTTC.

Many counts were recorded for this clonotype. The CDR3 spells CASSLSGQNNQPQHF. The CDR3 nucleotides read TGTGCCAGCAGCCTTTCGGGACAAAACAATCAGCCCCAGCATTTT. The chain employs TRBV4-2 and TRBJ1-5, with D tentatively TRBD1 (6 bases). The CDR3 is made up of 15 amino acids. V was trimmed by 4 bases and J by 3 bases, leaving 13 bases between them. Per the germline V gene, CDR1 is LGHNA and CDR2 is YNFKEQ.

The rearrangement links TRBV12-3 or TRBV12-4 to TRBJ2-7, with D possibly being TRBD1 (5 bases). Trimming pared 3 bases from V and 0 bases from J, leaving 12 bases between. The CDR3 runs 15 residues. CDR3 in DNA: TGTGCCAGCAGTTTTTTGACCGACAGCTCCTACGAGCAGTACTTC. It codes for CASSFLTDSSYEQYF.

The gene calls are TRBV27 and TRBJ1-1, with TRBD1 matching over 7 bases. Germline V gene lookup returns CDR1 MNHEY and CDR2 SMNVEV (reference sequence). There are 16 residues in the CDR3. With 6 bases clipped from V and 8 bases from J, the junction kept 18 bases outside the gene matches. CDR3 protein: CASSLLGLRQGHEAFF. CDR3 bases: TGTGCCAGCAGCCTCTTAGGGCTCCGACAGGGCCACGAAGCTTTCTTT.

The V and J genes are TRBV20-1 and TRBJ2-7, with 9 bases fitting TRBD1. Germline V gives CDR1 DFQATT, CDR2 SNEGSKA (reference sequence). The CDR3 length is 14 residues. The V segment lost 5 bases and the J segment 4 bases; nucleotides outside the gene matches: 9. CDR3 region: CSAGVPGQGYEQYF. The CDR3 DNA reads TGCAGTGCTGGAGTCCCGGGACAGGGATACGAGCAGTACTTC.

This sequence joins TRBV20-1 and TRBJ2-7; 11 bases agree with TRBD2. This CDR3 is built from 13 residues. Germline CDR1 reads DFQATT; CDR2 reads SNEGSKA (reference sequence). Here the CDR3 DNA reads TGCGGCTCCTTAGCGGGGGGGTCCTACGAGCAGTACTTC. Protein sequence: CGSLAGGSYEQYF.

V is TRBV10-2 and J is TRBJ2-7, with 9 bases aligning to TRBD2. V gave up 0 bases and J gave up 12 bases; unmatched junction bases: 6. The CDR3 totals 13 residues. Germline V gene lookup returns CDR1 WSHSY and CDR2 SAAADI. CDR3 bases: TGCGCCAGCAGTGAGTCGACTCGGACTAGCGCGTACTTC. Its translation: CASSESTRTSAYF.

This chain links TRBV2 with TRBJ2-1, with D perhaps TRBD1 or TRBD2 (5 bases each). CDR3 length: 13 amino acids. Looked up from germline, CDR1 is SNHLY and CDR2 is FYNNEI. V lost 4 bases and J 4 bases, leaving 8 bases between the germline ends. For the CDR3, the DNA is TGTGCCAGCAGTGGGGACGGGTACAATGAGCAGTTCTTC. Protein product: CASSGDGYNEQFF.

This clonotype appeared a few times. The DNA for the CDR3 is TGTGCCAGCAGTTCGCGGACGTTCAATGAGCAGTTCTTC. This gives the protein CASSSRTFNEQFF. The V gene is TRBV27, the J gene TRBJ2-1, with no clear D. CDR3 length equals 13 residues. V lost 4 bases to trimming and J lost 6 bases, with 10 bases between them. CDR1 MNHEY and CDR2 SMNVEV come from the germline V gene (reference sequence).

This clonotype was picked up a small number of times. The chain's CDR3 is CASAIGPRVWDQPQHF. The CDR3 region has the DNA TGTGCCAGCGCCATAGGGCCGAGGGTCTGGGATCAGCCCCAGCATTTT. This sequence joins TRBV28 and TRBJ1-5, with D hard to call. V was pared by 8 bases and J by 5 bases, with 22 bases between. In germline, CDR1 is MDHEN, CDR2 SYDVKM. CDR3 size: 16 residues.

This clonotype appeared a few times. CDR3 sequence: CASSLGVPYEQYF. DNA for the CDR3: TGTGCCAGCAGTTTAGGAGTCCCCTACGAGCAGTACTTC. The J gene is TRBJ2-7, the V gene TRBV12-3 or TRBV12-4; D gene uncertain. Trimming cost V 1 base and J 2 bases, with 6 bases left between them. The CDR3 totals 13 residues.

This chain's CDR3 is CASARQGRKVAFF. The CDR3 nucleotides read TGTGCCAGCGCCCGACAGGGAAGAAAGGTAGCTTTCTTT. This chain connects TRBV28 to TRBJ1-1; 7 bases are a match to TRBD1. V dropped 8 bases and J dropped 10; count of bases not matched to a gene: 13. This CDR3 has 13 amino acids. Germline CDR1 is MDHEN and CDR2 is SYDVKM.

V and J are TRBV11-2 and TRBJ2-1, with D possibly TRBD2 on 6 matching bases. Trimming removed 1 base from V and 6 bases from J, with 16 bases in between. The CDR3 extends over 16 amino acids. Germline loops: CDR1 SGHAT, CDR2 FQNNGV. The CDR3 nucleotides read TGTGCCAGCAGCTTAGTGGCGGGAATATTGACCAATGAGCAGTTCTTC. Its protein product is CASSLVAGILTNEQFF.

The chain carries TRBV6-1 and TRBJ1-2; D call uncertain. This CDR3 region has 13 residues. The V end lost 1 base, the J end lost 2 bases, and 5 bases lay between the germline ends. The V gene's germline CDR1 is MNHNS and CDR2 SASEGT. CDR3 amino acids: CASSEGANYGYTF. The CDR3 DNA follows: TGTGCCAGCAGTGAAGGGGCCAACTATGGCTACACCTTC.

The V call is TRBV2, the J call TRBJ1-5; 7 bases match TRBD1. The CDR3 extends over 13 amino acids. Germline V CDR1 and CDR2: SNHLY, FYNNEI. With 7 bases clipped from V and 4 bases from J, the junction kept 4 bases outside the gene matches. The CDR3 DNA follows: TGTGCCAGCAAAGGGGACAGTAATCAGCCCCAGCATTTT. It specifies CASKGDSNQPQHF.

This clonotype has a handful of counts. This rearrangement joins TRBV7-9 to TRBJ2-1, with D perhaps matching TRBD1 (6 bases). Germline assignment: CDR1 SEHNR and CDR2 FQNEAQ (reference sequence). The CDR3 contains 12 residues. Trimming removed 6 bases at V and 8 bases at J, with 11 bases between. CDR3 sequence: CASSPQGHEQFF. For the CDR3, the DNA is TGTGCCAGCAGTCCACAGGGCCATGAGCAGTTCTTC.

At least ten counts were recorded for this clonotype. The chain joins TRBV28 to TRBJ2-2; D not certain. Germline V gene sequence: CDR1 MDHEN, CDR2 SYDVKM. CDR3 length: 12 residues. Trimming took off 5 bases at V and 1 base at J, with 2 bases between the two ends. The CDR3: CASSLNTGELFF. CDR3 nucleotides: TGTGCCAGCAGTCTGAACACCGGGGAGCTGTTTTTT.